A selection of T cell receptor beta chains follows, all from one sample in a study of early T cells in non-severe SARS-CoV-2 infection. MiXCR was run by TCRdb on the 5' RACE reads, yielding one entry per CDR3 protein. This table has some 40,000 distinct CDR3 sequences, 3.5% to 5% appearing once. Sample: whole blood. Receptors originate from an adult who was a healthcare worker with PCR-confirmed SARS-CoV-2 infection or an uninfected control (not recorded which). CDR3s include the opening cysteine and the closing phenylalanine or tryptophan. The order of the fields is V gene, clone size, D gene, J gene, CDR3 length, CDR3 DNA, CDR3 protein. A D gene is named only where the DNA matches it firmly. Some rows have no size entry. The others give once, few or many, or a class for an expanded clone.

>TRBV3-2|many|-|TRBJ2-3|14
TGTGCCAGCAGCCTTAGCGGGGGCACAGATACGCAGTATTTT
CASSLSGGTDTQYF
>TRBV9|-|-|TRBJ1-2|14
TGTGCCAGCAGCGTAAATCAGGGGTCGTCTGGCTACACCTTC
CASSVNQGSSGYTF
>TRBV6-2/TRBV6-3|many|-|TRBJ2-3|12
TGTGCCAGCAGTTACTCAGGTTATACGCAGTATTTT
CASSYSGYTQYF
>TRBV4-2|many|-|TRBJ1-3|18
TGTGCCAGCAGCCAAGATGCCCCCTTTGGGGGGTCTGGAAACACCATATATTTT
CASSQDAPFGGSGNTIYF
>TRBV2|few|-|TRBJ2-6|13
TGTGTCAGCTTGGACGCTGGGGCCAACGTCCTGACTTTC
CVSLDAGANVLTF
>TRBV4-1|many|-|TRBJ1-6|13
TGCGCCAGCAGCCAAGAGTGGCAGGAGCAACTCCACTTT
CASSQEWQEQLHF
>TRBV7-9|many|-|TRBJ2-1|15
TGTGCCAGCAGCTTGGGTTTGGGGTCTGGAAATGAGCAGTTCTTC
CASSLGLGSGNEQFF
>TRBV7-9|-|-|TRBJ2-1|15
TGTGCCAGCAGTCCAGCGGGCCACCCGTACAATGAGCAGTTCTTC
CASSPAGHPYNEQFF
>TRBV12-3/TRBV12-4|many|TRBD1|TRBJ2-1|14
TGTGCCAGCAGTACGGGACAGTTGTACAATGAGCAGTTCTTC
CASSTGQLYNEQFF
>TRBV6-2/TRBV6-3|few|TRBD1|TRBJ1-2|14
TGTGCCAGCAGTTCCCAGGGGGCGGGCTATGGCTACACCTTC
CASSSQGAGYGYTF
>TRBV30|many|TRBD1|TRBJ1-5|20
TGTGCCTGGAGTGTACGATCGGAGACAGGGGGAATAAATAGCAATCAGCCCCAGCATTTT
CAWSVRSETGGINSNQPQHF
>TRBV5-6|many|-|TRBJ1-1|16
TGTGCCAGCAGCTTTGCGTCGTTTTTGGAGGGGACTGAAGCTTTCTTT
CASSFASFLEGTEAFF
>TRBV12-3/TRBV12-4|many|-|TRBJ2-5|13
TGTGCCAGCAGTTTAGGGCCGAATCGGACCCAGTACTTC
CASSLGPNRTQYF
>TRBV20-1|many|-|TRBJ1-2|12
TGCAGTGCTATGGGGTGGACAGTTGGCTACACCTTC
CSAMGWTVGYTF
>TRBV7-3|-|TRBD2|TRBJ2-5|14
TGTGCCAGCAGCCGAGCGGGGGCCAGGGAGACCCAGTACTTC
CASSRAGARETQYF
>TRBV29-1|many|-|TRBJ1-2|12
TGCAGCGTTGGTTTCAGAAACTATGGCTACACCTTC
CSVGFRNYGYTF
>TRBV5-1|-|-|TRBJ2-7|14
TGCGCCAGCAGCTTCGGCAGGGCTGCCTACGAGCAGTACTTC
CASSFGRAAYEQYF
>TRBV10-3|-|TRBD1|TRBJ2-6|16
TGTGCCAGCGAGGGACAGGGATACTCTGGGGCCAACGTCCTGACTTTC
CASEGQGYSGANVLTF
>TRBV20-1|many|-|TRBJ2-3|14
TGCAGTGCTAGGCGCTGGCTCGGGGAAGATACGCAGTATTTT
CSARRWLGEDTQYF
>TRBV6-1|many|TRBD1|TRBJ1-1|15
TGTGCCAGCAGTAGACAGGGGGGGTCGTCGGCTGAAGCTTTCTTT
CASSRQGGSSAEAFF
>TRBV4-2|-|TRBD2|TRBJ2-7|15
TGTGCCAGCAGCCAAGAAGCGGGGGTAACCTACGAGCAGTACTTC
CASSQEAGVTYEQYF
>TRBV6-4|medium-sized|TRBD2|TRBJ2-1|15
TGTGCCAGCAGTGAAGGGACTAGCGGGTACAATGAGCAGTTCTTC
CASSEGTSGYNEQFF
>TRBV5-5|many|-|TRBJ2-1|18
TGTGCCAGCAGCCTCCAGGGAATAGTGGCGAGCTCCTACAATGAGCAGTTCTTC
CASSLQGIVASSYNEQFF
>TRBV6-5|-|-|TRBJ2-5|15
TGTGCCAGCAGTCGGGATGGGGGAATGGCAGAGACCCAGTACTTC
CASSRDGGMAETQYF
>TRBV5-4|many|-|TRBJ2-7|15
TGTGCCAGCAGCCGCCCGGGACAAGAATTCTACGAGCAGTACTTC
CASSRPGQEFYEQYF
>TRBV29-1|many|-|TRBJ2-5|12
TGCAGCCTGAGCGAGGGACAAGAGACCCAGTACTTC
CSLSEGQETQYF
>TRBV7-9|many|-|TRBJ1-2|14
TGTGCCAGCAGCCCATCCCCTTTTTTCCATGGCTACACCTTC
CASSPSPFFHGYTF
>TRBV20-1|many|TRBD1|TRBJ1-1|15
TGCAGTGCTAGAGACCCCGACAGGGGAGACACTGAAGCTTTCTTT
CSARDPDRGDTEAFF
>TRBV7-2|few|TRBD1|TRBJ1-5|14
TGTGCCAGCAGAGAAGACAGGGGAAATCAGCCCCAGCATTTT
CASREDRGNQPQHF
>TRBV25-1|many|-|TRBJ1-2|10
TGTGCCAGCAGTCTCTATGGCTACACCTTC
CASSLYGYTF
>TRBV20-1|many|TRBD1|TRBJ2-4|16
TGCAGTGCTAGAGAGGGGGACAGGATAGCCAAAAACATTCAGTACTTC
CSAREGDRIAKNIQYF
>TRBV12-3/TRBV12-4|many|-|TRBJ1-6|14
TGTGCCAGCAGTTTAGGACAGGAACGCGCACCCCTCCACTTT
CASSLGQERAPLHF
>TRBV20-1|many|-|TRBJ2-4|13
TGCAGTGCCCTCTACAGGGACCTTGCCATTCAGTACTTC
CSALYRDLAIQYF
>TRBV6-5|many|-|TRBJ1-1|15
TGTGCCAGCAGTTACTCGAGAACCGGGACCCTAGCTACTTTCTTT
CASSYSRTGTLATFF
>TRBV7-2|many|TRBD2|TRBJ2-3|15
TGTGCCAGCAGCTTAGGTGGAGCGGGGGGAGATACGCAGTATTTT
CASSLGGAGGDTQYF
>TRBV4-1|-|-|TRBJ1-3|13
TGCGCCAGCAGCCAGATCTCTGGAAACACCATATATTTT
CASSQISGNTIYF
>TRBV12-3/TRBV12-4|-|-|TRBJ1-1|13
TGTGCCAGCAGTTTAGAACGGATGACTGAAGCTTTCTTT
CASSLERMTEAFF
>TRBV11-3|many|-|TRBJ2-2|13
TGTGCCAGCAGTTCAGGGAACACCGGGGAGCTGTTTTTT
CASSSGNTGELFF
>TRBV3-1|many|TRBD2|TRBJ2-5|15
TGTGCCAGCAGCCAGGGGGGGGTTTCGGGAGAGACCCAGTACTTC
CASSQGGVSGETQYF
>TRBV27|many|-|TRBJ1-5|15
TGTGCCAGCAGTGCCGGCAGTTATAGCAATCAGCCCCAGCATTTT
CASSAGSYSNQPQHF
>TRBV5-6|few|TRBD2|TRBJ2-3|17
TGTGCCAGCAGCTTTTCCGGGCTAGCGGGACCCAAAGATACGCAGTATTTT
CASSFSGLAGPKDTQYF
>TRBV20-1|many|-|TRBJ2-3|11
TGCAGTGCCCTGGATGGAGATACGCAGTATTTT
CSALDGDTQYF
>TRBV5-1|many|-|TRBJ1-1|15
TGCGCCAGCAGCTTGCCCCGCTACCCGAACACTGAAGCTTTCTTT
CASSLPRYPNTEAFF
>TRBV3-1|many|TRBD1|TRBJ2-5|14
TGTGCCAGCAGCTTTCGACAGGGAGCGGAGACCCAGTACTTC
CASSFRQGAETQYF
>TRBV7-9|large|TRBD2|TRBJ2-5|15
TGTGCCAGCAGCCATTCGGGACTAGCAAAAGAGACCCAGTACTTC
CASSHSGLAKETQYF
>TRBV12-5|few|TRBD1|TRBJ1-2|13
TGTGCTAGTGGCGGAAGACAGGGGAATGGCTACACCTTC
CASGGRQGNGYTF
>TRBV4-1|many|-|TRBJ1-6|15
TGCGCCAGCAGCCAAGATAAGGACAGTAATTCACCCCTCCACTTT
CASSQDKDSNSPLHF
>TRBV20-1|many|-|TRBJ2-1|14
TGCAGTGCTAGGATCCCAGGCTCCTACAATGAGCAGTTCTTC
CSARIPGSYNEQFF
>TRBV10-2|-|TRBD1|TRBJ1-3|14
TGCGCCAGCAGCACCGGGACAGGGGGCAATACCCGATATTTT
CASSTGTGGNTRYF